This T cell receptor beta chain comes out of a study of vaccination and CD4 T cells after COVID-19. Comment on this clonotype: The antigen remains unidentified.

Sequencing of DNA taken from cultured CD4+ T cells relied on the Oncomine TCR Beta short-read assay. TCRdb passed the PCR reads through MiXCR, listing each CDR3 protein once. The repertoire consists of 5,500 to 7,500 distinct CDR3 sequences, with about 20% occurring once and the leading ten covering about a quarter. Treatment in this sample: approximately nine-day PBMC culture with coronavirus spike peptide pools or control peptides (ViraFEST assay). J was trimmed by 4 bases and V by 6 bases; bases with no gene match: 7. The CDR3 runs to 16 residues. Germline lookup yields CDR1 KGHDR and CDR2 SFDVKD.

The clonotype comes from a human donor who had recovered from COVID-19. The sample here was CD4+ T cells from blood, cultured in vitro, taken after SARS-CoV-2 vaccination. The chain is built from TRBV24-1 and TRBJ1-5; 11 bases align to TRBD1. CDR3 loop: CATSPAGTGGNQPQHF. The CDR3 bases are TGTGCCACCAGTCCGGCCGGGACAGGGGGAAATCAGCCCCAGCATTTT.